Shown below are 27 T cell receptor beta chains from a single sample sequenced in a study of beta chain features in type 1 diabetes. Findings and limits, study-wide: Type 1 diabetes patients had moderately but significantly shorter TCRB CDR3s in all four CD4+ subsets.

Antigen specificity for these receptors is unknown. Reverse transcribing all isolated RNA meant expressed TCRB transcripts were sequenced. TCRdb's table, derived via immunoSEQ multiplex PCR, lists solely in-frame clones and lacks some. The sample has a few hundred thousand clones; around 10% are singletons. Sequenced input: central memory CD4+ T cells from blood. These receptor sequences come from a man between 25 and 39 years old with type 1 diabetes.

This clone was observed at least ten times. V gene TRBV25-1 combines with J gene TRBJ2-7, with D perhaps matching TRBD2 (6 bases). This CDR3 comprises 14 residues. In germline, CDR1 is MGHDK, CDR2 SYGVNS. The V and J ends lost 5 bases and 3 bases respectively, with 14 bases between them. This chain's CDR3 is CASSSPGALYEQYF. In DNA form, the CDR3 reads TGTGCCAGCAGTTCACCGGGAGCGCTCTACGAGCAGTACTTC.

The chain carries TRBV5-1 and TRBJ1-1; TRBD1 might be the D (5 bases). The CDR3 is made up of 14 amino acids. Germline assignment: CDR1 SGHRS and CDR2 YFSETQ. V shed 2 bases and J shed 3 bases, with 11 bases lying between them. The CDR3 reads CASSFQGVDTEAFF. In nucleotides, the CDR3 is TGCGCCAGCAGCTTCCAGGGAGTGGACACTGAAGCTTTCTTT.

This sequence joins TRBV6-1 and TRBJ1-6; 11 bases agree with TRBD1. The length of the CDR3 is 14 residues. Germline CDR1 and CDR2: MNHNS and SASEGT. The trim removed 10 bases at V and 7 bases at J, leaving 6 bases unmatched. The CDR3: CATEGTGGNSPLHF. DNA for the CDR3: TGTGCCACCGAAGGGACAGGGGGAAATTCACCCCTCCACTTT.

This CDR3 is CASSKTLAGEVNEQFF. In DNA, the CDR3 is TGTGCCAGCAGCAAAACACTAGCGGGAGAGGTAAATGAGCAGTTCTTC. This chain joins TRBV27 and TRBJ2-1; the match to TRBD2 covers 11 bases. This CDR3 is 16 amino acids long. Trimming took 6 bases from V and 7 from J; bases not matched to a gene: 11. The germline gives CDR1 MNHEY, CDR2 SMNVEV (reference sequence).

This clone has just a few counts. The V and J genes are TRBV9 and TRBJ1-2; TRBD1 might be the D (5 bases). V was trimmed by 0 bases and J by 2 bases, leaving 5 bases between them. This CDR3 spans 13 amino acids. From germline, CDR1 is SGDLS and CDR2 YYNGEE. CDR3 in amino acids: CASSVGQNYGYTF. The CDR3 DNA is TGTGCCAGCAGCGTAGGACAGAACTATGGCTACACCTTC.

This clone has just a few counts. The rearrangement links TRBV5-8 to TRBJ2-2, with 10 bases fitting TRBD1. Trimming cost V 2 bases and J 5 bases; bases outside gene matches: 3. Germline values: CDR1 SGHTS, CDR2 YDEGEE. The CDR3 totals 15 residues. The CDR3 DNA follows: TGTGCCAGCAGCTTACCGGGACAGGGGACCGGGGAGCTGTTTTTT. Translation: CASSLPGQGTGELFF.

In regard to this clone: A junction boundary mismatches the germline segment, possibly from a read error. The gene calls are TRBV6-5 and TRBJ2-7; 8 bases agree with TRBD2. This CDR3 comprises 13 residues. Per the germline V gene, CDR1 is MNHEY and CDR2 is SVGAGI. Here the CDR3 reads CASSEGVATSENF. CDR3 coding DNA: TGTGCCAGCAGTGAAGGCGTGGCGACTAGCGAGAACTTC.

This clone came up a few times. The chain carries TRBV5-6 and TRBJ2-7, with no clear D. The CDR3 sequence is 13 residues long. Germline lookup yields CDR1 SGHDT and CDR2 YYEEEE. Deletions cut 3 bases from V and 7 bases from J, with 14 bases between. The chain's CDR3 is CASSSGSLREQYF. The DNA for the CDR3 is TGTGCCAGCAGCTCGGGTAGTCTGCGGGAGCAGTACTTC.

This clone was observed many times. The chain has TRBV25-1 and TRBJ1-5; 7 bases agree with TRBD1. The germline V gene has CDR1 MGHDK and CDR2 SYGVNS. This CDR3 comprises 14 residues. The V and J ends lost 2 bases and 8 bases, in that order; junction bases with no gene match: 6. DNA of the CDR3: TGTGCCAGCAGTGAAGGGACAGCCTATAAGCCCCAGCATTTT. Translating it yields CASSEGTAYKPQHF.

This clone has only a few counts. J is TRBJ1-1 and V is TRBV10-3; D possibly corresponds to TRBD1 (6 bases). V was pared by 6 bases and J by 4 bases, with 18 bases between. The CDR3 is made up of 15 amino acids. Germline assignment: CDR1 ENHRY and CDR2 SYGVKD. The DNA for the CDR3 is TGTGCCATCAGGATGGGAGGGGGGGCCACCACTGAAGCTTTCTTT. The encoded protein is CAIRMGGGATTEAFF.

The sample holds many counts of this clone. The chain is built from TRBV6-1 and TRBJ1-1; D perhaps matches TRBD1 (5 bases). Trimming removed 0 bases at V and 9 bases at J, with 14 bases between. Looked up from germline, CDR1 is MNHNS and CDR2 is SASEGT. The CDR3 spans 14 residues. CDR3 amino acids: CASSEAWGVSKAFF. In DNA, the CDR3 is TGTGCCAGCAGTGAAGCATGGGGCGTCAGTAAAGCTTTCTTT.

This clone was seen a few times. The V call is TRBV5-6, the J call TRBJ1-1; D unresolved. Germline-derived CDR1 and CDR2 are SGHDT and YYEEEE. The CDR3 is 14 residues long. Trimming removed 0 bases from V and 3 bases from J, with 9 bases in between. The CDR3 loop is CASSLGRPDTEAFF. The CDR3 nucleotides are TGTGCCAGCAGCTTGGGACGACCAGACACTGAAGCTTTCTTT.

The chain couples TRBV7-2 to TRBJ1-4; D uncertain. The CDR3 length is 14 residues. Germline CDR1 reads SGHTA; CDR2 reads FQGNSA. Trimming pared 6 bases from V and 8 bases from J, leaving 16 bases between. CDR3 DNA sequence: TGTGCCAGCAGACGTACGGAGTGGAAAGAAAAACTGTTTTTT. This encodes CASRRTEWKEKLFF.

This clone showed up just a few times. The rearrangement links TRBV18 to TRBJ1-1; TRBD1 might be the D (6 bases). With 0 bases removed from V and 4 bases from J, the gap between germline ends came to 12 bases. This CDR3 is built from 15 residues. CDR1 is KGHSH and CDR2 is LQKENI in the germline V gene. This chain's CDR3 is CASSPPQGPGTEAFF. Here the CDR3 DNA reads TGTGCCAGCTCACCACCTCAGGGGCCAGGCACTGAAGCTTTCTTT.

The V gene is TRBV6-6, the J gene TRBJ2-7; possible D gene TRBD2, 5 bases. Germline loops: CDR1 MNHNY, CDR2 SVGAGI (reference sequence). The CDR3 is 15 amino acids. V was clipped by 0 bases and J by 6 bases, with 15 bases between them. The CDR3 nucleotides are TGTGCCAGCAGTTACTCGGGCGGGTCCCTCTCCGAGCAGTACTTC. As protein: CASSYSGGSLSEQYF.

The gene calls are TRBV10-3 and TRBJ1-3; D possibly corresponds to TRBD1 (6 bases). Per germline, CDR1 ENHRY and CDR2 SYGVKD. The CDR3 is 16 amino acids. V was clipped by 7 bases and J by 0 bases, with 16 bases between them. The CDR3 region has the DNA TGTGCCATCACCTCCTGGACAGTTTCCTCTGGAAACACCATATATTTT. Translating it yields CAITSWTVSSGNTIYF.

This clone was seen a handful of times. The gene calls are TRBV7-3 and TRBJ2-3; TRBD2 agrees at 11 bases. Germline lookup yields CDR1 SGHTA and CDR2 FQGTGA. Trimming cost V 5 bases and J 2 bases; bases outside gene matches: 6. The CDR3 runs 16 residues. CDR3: CASSPGLAEYTDTQYF. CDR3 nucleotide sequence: TGTGCCAGCAGCCCGGGACTAGCGGAATACACAGATACGCAGTATTTT.

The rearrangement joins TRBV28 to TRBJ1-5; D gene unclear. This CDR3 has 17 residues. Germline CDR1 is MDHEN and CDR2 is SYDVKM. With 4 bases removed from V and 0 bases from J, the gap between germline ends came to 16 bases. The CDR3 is CASSSTDGIYSNQPQHF. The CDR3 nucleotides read TGTGCCAGCAGTTCGACCGACGGGATTTATAGCAATCAGCCCCAGCATTTT.

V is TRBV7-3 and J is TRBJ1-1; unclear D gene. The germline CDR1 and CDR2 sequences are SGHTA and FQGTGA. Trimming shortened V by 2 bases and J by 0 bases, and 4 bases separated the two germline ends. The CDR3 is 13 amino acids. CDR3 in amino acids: CASSLRMNTEAFF. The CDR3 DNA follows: TGTGCCAGCAGCTTACGGATGAACACTGAAGCTTTCTTT.

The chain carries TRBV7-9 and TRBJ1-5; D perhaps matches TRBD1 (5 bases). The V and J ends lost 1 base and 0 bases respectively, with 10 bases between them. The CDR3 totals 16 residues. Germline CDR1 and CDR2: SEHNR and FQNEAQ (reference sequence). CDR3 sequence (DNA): TGTGCCAGCAGCTTAGTGACAGCGTATAGCAATCAGCCCCAGCATTTT. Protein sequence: CASSLVTAYSNQPQHF.

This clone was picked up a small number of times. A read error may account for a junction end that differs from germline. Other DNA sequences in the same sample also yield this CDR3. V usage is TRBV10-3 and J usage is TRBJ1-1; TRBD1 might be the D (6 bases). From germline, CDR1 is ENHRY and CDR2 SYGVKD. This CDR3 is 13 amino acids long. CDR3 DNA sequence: TGTGCCAGCAGTCAACAGGGTAACACTGAAGCTTTCTTT. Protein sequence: CASSQQGNTEAFF.

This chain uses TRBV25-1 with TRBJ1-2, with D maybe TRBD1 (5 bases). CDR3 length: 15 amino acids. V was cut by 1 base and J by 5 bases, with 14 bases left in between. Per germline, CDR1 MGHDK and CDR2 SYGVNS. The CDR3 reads CASSESGSVTYGYTF. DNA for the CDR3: TGTGCCAGCAGTGAATCAGGGTCGGTTACATATGGCTACACCTTC.

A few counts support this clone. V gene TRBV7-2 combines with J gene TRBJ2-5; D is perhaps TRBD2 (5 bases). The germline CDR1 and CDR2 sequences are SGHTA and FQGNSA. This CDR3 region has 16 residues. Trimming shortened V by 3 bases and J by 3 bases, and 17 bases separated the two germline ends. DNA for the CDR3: TGTGCCAGCAGCTTTCAAGGAGGTAACCAGGAAGAGACCCAGTACTTC. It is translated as CASSFQGGNQEETQYF.

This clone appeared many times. In DNA form, the CDR3 reads TGTGCCAGCAGCCCCCAGGGGGACAGCCTCTACGAGCAGTACTTC. It specifies CASSPQGDSLYEQYF. The chain joins TRBV9 to TRBJ2-7; 7 nucleotides match TRBD1. There are 15 residues in the CDR3. Germline V gives CDR1 SGDLS, CDR2 YYNGEE. Unmatched junction bases numbered 10, after V lost 4 bases and J lost 3 bases.

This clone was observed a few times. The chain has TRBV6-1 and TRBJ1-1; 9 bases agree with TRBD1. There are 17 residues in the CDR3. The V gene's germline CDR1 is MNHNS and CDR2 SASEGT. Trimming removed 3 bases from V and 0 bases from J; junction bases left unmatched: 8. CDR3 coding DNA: TGTGCCAGCAGTGACCGGGACAGGGTAGGAATGAACACTGAAGCTTTCTTT. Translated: CASSDRDRVGMNTEAFF.

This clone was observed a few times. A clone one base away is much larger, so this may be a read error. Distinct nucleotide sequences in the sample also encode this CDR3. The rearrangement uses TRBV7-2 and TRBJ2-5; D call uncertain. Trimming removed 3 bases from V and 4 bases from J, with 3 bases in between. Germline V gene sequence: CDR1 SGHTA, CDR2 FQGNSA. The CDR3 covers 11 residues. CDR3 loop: CASSFPETQYF. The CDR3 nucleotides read TGTGCCAGCAGCTTCCCAGAGACCCAGTACTTC.

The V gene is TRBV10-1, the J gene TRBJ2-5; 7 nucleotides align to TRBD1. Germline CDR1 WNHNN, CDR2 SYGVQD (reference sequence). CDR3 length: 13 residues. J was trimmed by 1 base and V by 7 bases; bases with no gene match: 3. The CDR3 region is CASTRQGQETQYF. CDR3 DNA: TGCGCCAGCACTCGACAGGGCCAAGAGACCCAGTACTTC.